This T cell receptor beta chain was documented in a study of blood T cells in healthy people across ages. Regarding the study as a whole: Age advanced and TCR beta diversity per million T cells fell, roughly linearly.

CDR3 size: 15 residues. CDR1 and CDR2 (germline): SEHNR, FQNEAQ (reference sequence). V was clipped by 5 bases and J by 3 bases, with 16 bases between them. Turning to this clonotype: The antigen is undetermined.

Sample-barcoded 5' priming and a J-beta primer mix drove a second PCR of roughly 7 to 11 cycles. A single record per CDR3 protein comes from TCRdb applying MiXCR to the 5' RACE reads. The sample has around 1,700,000 distinct CDR3 sequences, roughly 27% seen once; the top ten hold over 7%. The chain carries TRBV7-9 and TRBJ1-2; TRBD1 is a possible D gene (5 bases). The sequence was obtained from a woman in her thirties in good health. The sample consisted of blood. The CDR3 coding sequence is TGTGCCAGCAGCCAAGGGGTCGGGGGTTACTATGGCTACACCTTC. Encoded protein: CASSQGVGGYYGYTF.